Below are 18 T cell receptor beta chains sequenced from a single sample in a study of graft-versus-host responses after intestinal transplantation. Clones were sequenced by immunoSEQ multiplex PCR, and TCRdb holds only the in-frame ones, with some missing. The sample carries roughly 53,000 clones, about 89% recorded once. This specimen was PBMCs, taken nearly 670 days after intestinal transplant. These receptors all come from a human patient who received an intestinal transplant, so some T cells may come from the graft donor.

V usage is TRBV4-2 and J usage is TRBJ2-4; 9 bases line up with TRBD2. The CDR3 runs to 17 residues. From germline, CDR1 is LGHNA and CDR2 YNFKEQ. V shed 3 bases and J 1 base; nucleotides not matched to a gene: 7. CDR3 nucleotides: TGTGCCAGCAGCCACGGCGGGGGGGCCGTGGCCAAAAACATTCAGTACTTC. Its protein is CASSHGGGAVAKNIQYF.

The chain is built from TRBV6-5 and TRBJ1-5; TRBD1 might be the D (6 bases). The germline V gene has CDR1 MNHEY and CDR2 SVGAGI. This CDR3 is 14 amino acids long. Between the trimmed V and J ends, which lost 6 bases and 6 bases, there was a span of 15 bases. Written as DNA, the CDR3 is TGTGCCAGCAGGGGAACAGGGATCGGTCAGCCCCAGCATTTT. This sequence encodes CASRGTGIGQPQHF.

The V and J genes are TRBV6-5 and TRBJ1-1, with D unclear. Looked up from germline, CDR1 is MNHEY and CDR2 is SVGAGI. Trimming left V 5 bases short and J 6 bases short, with 13 bases between. CDR3 length equals 13 residues. The CDR3 DNA reads TGTGCCAGCAGTGAAGAAGGGCGGGCTGAAGCTTTCTTT. It translates to CASSEEGRAEAFF.

The genes are TRBV10-1 and TRBJ2-7; 11 positions agree with TRBD1. The CDR3 has 13 amino acids. CDR1 and CDR2 (germline): WNHNN, SYGVQD (reference sequence). The J segment lost 7 bases and the V segment lost 8 bases, leaving 7 bases of the junction unmatched. This CDR3 reads CASQGQGAREQYF. In nucleotides, the CDR3 is TGCGCCAGCCAAGGACAGGGGGCACGTGAGCAGTACTTC.

The chain combines TRBV30 with TRBJ2-3; a weak D match, TRBD1 (7 bases). The CDR3 loop spans 14 amino acids. Germline CDR1 reads GTSNPN; CDR2 reads SVGIG (reference sequence). With 7 bases removed from V and 4 bases from J, the gap between germline ends came to 18 bases. In DNA form, the CDR3 reads TGTGCCTCGGAGGTGGTCAGGGGGGCAGATACGCAGTATTTT. Translated, it gives CASEVVRGADTQYF.

This sequence joins TRBV18 and TRBJ1-1; the D gene is possibly TRBD1 (6 bases). Trimming took off 4 bases at V and 3 bases at J, with 18 bases between the two ends. CDR1 is KGHSH and CDR2 is LQKENI in the germline V gene. The length of the CDR3 is 16 residues. In DNA form, the CDR3 reads TGTGCCAGCTCACACCCCCAGGGGATTAGGGACACTGAAGCTTTCTTT. Residues: CASSHPQGIRDTEAFF.

The V and J genes are TRBV11-1 and TRBJ2-7, with D perhaps TRBD2 (6 bases). Germline CDR1 and CDR2: SGHAT and FQDESV (reference sequence). V dropped 3 bases and J dropped 7 bases, with 22 bases sitting between them. The CDR3 totals 16 residues. The CDR3 protein is CASSFWTPGGTWEQYF. CDR3 DNA: TGTGCCAGCAGCTTTTGGACGCCAGGTGGGACTTGGGAGCAGTACTTC.

The chain links TRBV29-1 to TRBJ1-2; D is possibly TRBD1 (5 bases). The CDR3 is 13 amino acids. CDR1 and CDR2 from the germline V gene are SQVTM and ANQGSEA. Trimming stripped 0 bases from V and 2 bases from J, with 7 bases between. CDR3 DNA: TGCAGCGTTGAAGAGGCAGGGAACTATGGCTACACCTTC. Residues: CSVEEAGNYGYTF.

To note about this clone: Lacking the conserved final phenylalanine or tryptophan, this CDR3 likely reflects a read error. No DNA is shown, since the ends of the CDR3 on it are uncertain; the CDR3 is the one TCRdb lists. This chain links TRBV7-9 with TRBJ1-2; the DNA was not used to check the table's D call, TRBD1. Germline CDR1 reads SEHNR; CDR2 reads FQNEAQ (reference sequence). The CDR3 adds up to 15 amino acids, both ends counted. CDR3 loop: CASSSHRDTNRGVPI.

The rearrangement uses TRBV5-1 and TRBJ1-3; perhaps TRBD1 as D (5 bases). From germline, CDR1 is SGHRS and CDR2 YFSETQ. The V gene lost 4 bases and the J gene lost 0 bases, with 14 bases spanning the gap. The length of the CDR3 is 16 residues. CDR3 DNA sequence: TGCGCCAGCAGCGTGGGGGGTAGCAGCTCTGGAAACACCATATATTTT. This encodes CASSVGGSSSGNTIYF.

The J gene is TRBJ2-7, the V gene TRBV9; 8 nucleotides line up with TRBD2. Trimming removed 8 bases from V and 5 bases from J; junction bases left unmatched: 9. The germline CDR1 and CDR2 sequences are SGDLS and YYNGEE. The CDR3 loop spans 13 amino acids. For the CDR3, the DNA is TGTGCCAGAGGGGGACTAGTTAGAAACGAGCAGTACTTC. This gives the protein CARGGLVRNEQYF.

This clone came up once. The V gene is TRBV19, the J gene TRBJ2-5; D remains ambiguous. There are 14 residues in the CDR3. V was cut by 3 bases and J by 9 bases, with 17 bases left in between. Germline V gene data show CDR1 as LNHDA and CDR2 as SQIVND (reference sequence). This CDR3 reads CASSIAWTGPAQYF. In nucleotides, the CDR3 is TGTGCCAGTAGTATCGCCTGGACCGGGCCAGCCCAGTACTTC.

A single count supports this clone. This chain joins TRBV28 and TRBJ1-2, with D unresolved. Per the germline V gene, CDR1 is MDHEN and CDR2 is SYDVKM. This CDR3 has 11 residues. Between the trimmed V and J ends, which lost 4 bases and 2 bases, there was a span of 2 bases. This chain's CDR3 is CASSSNYGYTF. Here the CDR3 DNA reads TGTGCCAGCAGTTCCAACTATGGCTACACCTTC.

The chain combines TRBV14 with TRBJ2-5; the D is unclear. The germline V gene has CDR1 SGHDN and CDR2 FVKESK. V lost 0 bases to trimming and J lost 4 bases, with 9 bases between them. CDR3 size: 14 residues. CDR3 nucleotide sequence: TGTGCCAGCAGCCAAGATGGGGTTTCAGAGACCCAGTACTTC. Amino acids: CASSQDGVSETQYF.

This sequence joins TRBV5-1 and TRBJ2-7, with TRBD1 identical over 7 bases. V was pared by 3 bases and J by 0 bases, with 0 bases of the junction left unmatched. CDR3 length: 13 amino acids. Germline V lookup: CDR1 SGHRS, CDR2 YFSETQ. This chain's CDR3 is CASSWDSSYEQYF. CDR3 DNA: TGCGCCAGCAGCTGGGACAGCTCCTACGAGCAGTACTTC.

The CDR3 DNA sequence: TGTGCCAGCAGGTCCGGGACAGTCTACCACGCGGAGACCCAGTACTTC. Translated: CASRSGTVYHAETQYF. The gene calls are TRBV2 and TRBJ2-5; the match to TRBD1 covers 7 bases. The germline V gene encodes CDR1 SNHLY and CDR2 FYNNEI. V was clipped by 6 bases and J by 5 bases; unmatched bases: 15. The CDR3 runs to 16 residues.

The genes are TRBV10-3 and TRBJ2-1; unclear D gene. CDR3 length equals 18 residues. Germline V gives CDR1 ENHRY, CDR2 SYGVKD. Deletions cut 2 bases from V and 0 bases from J, with 17 bases between. DNA of the CDR3: TGTGCCATCAGTGAGGGGATGCCGCGGCAGCGCTCCTACAATGAGCAGTTCTTC. It is translated as CAISEGMPRQRSYNEQFF.

CDR3 DNA: TGTGCCACCGAACGGAACAGCCTGAACACTGAAGCTTTCTTT. Translating gives CATERNSLNTEAFF. The chain has TRBV6-1 and TRBJ1-1; D not certain. Germline V CDR1 and CDR2: MNHNS, SASEGT. The CDR3 is 14 amino acids. The germline V and J ends were trimmed by 10 bases and 0 bases, with 15 bases remaining between them.